The present T cell receptor (beta chain) was sequenced within a study of shared clonotypes between healthy human individuals. Study-level background: A couple of female and three male donors aged 18 to 49 were enrolled.

Deep level was the assay's run setting. In the source study's methods: From ImmunoSEQ came sequences covering only the junction and carrying no quality scores, so filtering differed. Here immunoSEQ multiplex PCR was the method, and the copy in TCRdb shows in-frame clones only, minus some. V and J calls and clone size are as listed in that table; D and trimming were resolved from the DNA. The sample has about 470,000 clones, around 79% seen once; the top ten hold 13%. This clone is a singleton in its sample. No antigen is known for it. CDR3 length: 13 amino acids. V shed 8 bases and J shed 2 bases, with 11 bases lying between them. Germline CDR1 and CDR2: SGHDN and FVKESK. Study observations and caveats: Deeper or shallower sequencing was expected to change how clonotypes are shared among donors.

The chain recombines TRBV14 with TRBJ2-3, with D maybe TRBD2 (5 bases). This TCR was recovered from a woman in her forties in good health. Some clones in this sample may be carry-over from other donors' samples. Material for sequencing was PBMCs. The CDR3 region is CASSRELTDTQYF. DNA for the CDR3: TGTGCCAGCTCCCGGGAACTCACAGATACGCAGTATTTT.